The text below deals with one TCR beta chain. This sample stems from a study of blood T cell repertoires in COVID-19. Study summary: Italy, Spain and the United States were the sources of the convalescent and acute COVID-19 samples. Sources were T cells, B-cell-depleted T cells, or PBMCs; the material itself was cDNA or gDNA.

Libraries were prepared by immunoSEQ multiplex PCR; TCRdb keeps only in-frame clonotypes and omits some of them. The sample lists just over 300,000 clones; 70% to 90% were seen once. The CDR3 spans 15 residues. Trimming took off 5 bases at V and 3 bases at J, with 15 bases between the two ends. Germline CDR1 is KGHDR and CDR2 is SFDVKD. Participant-reported clinical history was the basis for cohort assignment. The sequencing input was PBMCs or T cells enriched from blood (not recorded which). The clonotype originates from a man aged 25-45 years who had recovered from COVID-19. The genes are TRBV24-1 and TRBJ1-1; D gene unclear. CDR3 DNA: TGTGCCACCAGTGGAGGTGTAAGGCGGGACACTGAAGCTTTCTTT. This codes for CATSGGVRRDTEAFF.